The following is a T cell receptor beta chain sequence with its context. The antigen is undetermined. TCRbeta library preparation incorporated unique molecular identifiers. One entry per CDR3 protein results from TCRdb running MiXCR on the PCR reads. This table has 450,000 to 550,000 distinct CDR3 sequences, about 10% appearing once. This sample stems from a study of T-cell reconstitution after alpha-beta-depleted transplantation in children. Study conclusions and caveats: Newly produced T cells mostly accounted for T-cell counts and diversity one year post-transplant. About two months after transplant, alpha-beta T cells reportedly came from several hundred expanded graft clones.

The clonotype comes from a female patient younger than 10 who had a stem cell transplant for aplastic anemia, so the T cells may come from the graft donor. The sequences come from PBMCs, mostly from graft donor cells, collected 180 days after TCRalphabeta/CD19-depleted stem cell transplant.

CDR3 in DNA: TGCGCCAGCAGCCAGATGGGACAGGGACCTAACTATGGCTACACCTTC. It specifies CASSQMGQGPNYGYTF. V gene TRBV4-3 combines with J gene TRBJ1-2; 9 positions agree with TRBD1. This CDR3 spans 16 amino acids. The V gene end was trimmed by 3 bases and the J gene end by 0 bases; junction bases not matched to a gene: 5. The germline gives CDR1 LGHNA, CDR2 YSLEER.